Below, 28 T cell receptor beta chains from the same sample are listed, as sequenced in a study of OX40 agonist ivuxolimab in advanced cancers. Here immunoSEQ multiplex PCR was the method, and the copy in TCRdb shows in-frame clones only, minus some. The table has tens of thousands of clones, more than 70% seen once; the top ten hold roughly 0.99%. Sequencing used CD4+ or CD8+ T cells sorted from blood, obtained in a trial of the OX40 agonist ivuxolimab. These receptor sequences come from an adult with an advanced solid tumor such as melanoma, head and neck, liver or kidney cancer.

The V call is TRBV27, the J call TRBJ2-7; D uncertain. This CDR3 has 13 residues. Looked up from germline, CDR1 is MNHEY and CDR2 is SMNVEV (reference sequence). The V gene lost 2 bases and the J gene lost 3 bases, with 8 bases spanning the gap. DNA for the CDR3: TGTGCCAGCAGTTTAGGACGGAACTACGAGCAGTACTTC. Residues: CASSLGRNYEQYF.

In its sample, this clone was seen a few times. The gene calls are TRBV11-2 and TRBJ2-1; TRBD2 matches 7 bases. The germline V gene has CDR1 SGHAT and CDR2 FQNNGV. CDR3 length equals 15 residues. The J segment lost 7 bases and the V segment lost 5 bases, leaving 11 bases of the junction unmatched. The CDR3 here is CASSLRAGVWNEQFF. The CDR3 nucleotides are TGTGCCAGCAGCCTAAGGGCGGGGGTTTGGAATGAGCAGTTCTTC.

The V gene is TRBV6-5, the J gene TRBJ2-7; 13 bases align to TRBD2. Germline values: CDR1 MNHEY, CDR2 SVGAGI. The CDR3 has 15 amino acids. J was trimmed by 9 bases and V by 4 bases; bases with no gene match: 9. CDR3 in amino acids: CASSFRGLAGAPQYF. CDR3 nucleotides: TGTGCCAGCAGTTTCCGCGGACTAGCGGGGGCGCCGCAGTACTTC.

The CDR3 bases are TGTGCCAGCAGCTTACAGGAGCGGCACACTGAAGCTTTCTTT. It is translated as CASSLQERHTEAFF. The chain recombines TRBV7-9 with TRBJ1-1, with no clear D. This CDR3 spans 14 amino acids. V was cut by 2 bases and J by 3 bases, with 10 bases left in between. Germline CDR1 and CDR2: SEHNR and FQNEAQ (reference sequence).

J is TRBJ2-1 and V is TRBV7-9; D is perhaps TRBD1 or TRBD2 (6 bases each). The CDR3 length is 14 residues. V gave up 5 bases and J gave up 1 base, with 9 bases separating them. CDR1 and CDR2 from the germline V gene are SEHNR and FQNEAQ (reference sequence). The CDR3 region is CASSRGESYNEQFF. The CDR3 DNA sequence: TGTGCCAGCAGCAGGGGGGAATCCTACAATGAGCAGTTCTTC.

CDR3: CASSLESGQMNTEAFF. CDR3 coding DNA: TGCGCCAGCAGCTTGGAATCAGGACAGATGAACACTGAAGCTTTCTTT. This sequence joins TRBV5-1 and TRBJ1-1, with a weak D call TRBD1 (6 bases). The CDR3 has 16 residues. The ends were cut back, 0 bases at V and 0 bases at J, with 12 bases in the middle. In germline, CDR1 is SGHRS, CDR2 YFSETQ.

V usage is TRBV6-5 and J usage is TRBJ1-5, with no clear D. CDR3 length: 15 residues. Per the germline V gene, CDR1 is MNHEY and CDR2 is SVGAGI. V was shortened by 0 bases and J by 1 base, with 7 bases between the two germline ends. The CDR3 loop is CASSYSKRSNQPQHF. As DNA, the CDR3 is TGTGCCAGCAGTTACTCGAAGAGGAGCAATCAGCCCCAGCATTTT.

The V and J genes are TRBV6-5 and TRBJ2-5; possibly TRBD1 for D (5 bases). CDR3 length: 14 residues. Germline CDR1 reads MNHEY; CDR2 reads SVGAGI. V was shortened by 4 bases and J by 3 bases, with 12 bases between the two germline ends. CDR3 protein: CASSWVGAKETQYF. Written as DNA, the CDR3 is TGTGCCAGCAGTTGGGTAGGGGCTAAAGAGACCCAGTACTTC.

In its sample, this clone was seen once. The genes are TRBV2 and TRBJ1-1; 8 nucleotides align to TRBD1. Germline values: CDR1 SNHLY, CDR2 FYNNEI. This CDR3 contains 15 residues. J gave up 1 base and V 6 bases, and 7 bases lay outside the gene matches. CDR3 in DNA: TGTGCCAGCAGCCGTAGGGGACAGGCGAACACTGAAGCTTTCTTT. Protein: CASSRRGQANTEAFF.

This clone was observed a single time. The chain links TRBV2 to TRBJ2-7; 9 bases align to TRBD1. The CDR3 covers 14 residues. Germline CDR1 is SNHLY and CDR2 is FYNNEI. V was pared by 8 bases and J by 9 bases, with 14 bases of the junction left unmatched. CDR3 nucleotide sequence: TGTGCCAGCTGCAGGGGACAGGGTGGAGTCAGGCAGTACTTC. It codes for CASCRGQGGVRQYF.

V usage is TRBV11-2 and J usage is TRBJ1-5; the D gene is possibly TRBD1 (5 bases). The V gene's germline CDR1 is SGHAT and CDR2 FQNNGV. This CDR3 region has 14 residues. The V gene lost 2 bases and the J gene lost 5 bases, with 10 bases spanning the gap. CDR3 nucleotide sequence: TGTGCCAGCAGCTTATGGGCAGGGCATCAGCCCCAGCATTTT. Translating gives CASSLWAGHQPQHF.

V is TRBV5-1 and J is TRBJ1-4; D possibly corresponds to TRBD1 (6 bases). Germline CDR1 and CDR2: SGHRS and YFSETQ. The CDR3 has 16 amino acids. Trimming took off 2 bases at V and 6 bases at J, with 17 bases between the two ends. The CDR3 coding sequence is TGCGCCAGCAGCTTTGCAACAGGGACTACTGATGAAAAACTGTTTTTT. Translated, it gives CASSFATGTTDEKLFF.

This chain links TRBV5-1 with TRBJ1-1; weak D call: TRBD1 (6 bases). Trimming shortened V by 0 bases and J by 4 bases, and 13 bases separated the two germline ends. CDR1 and CDR2 from the germline V gene are SGHRS and YFSETQ. CDR3 length: 15 amino acids. The CDR3 reads CASSLAGARGTEAFF. The CDR3 nucleotides read TGCGCCAGCAGCTTGGCGGGGGCGCGGGGCACTGAAGCTTTCTTT.

The CDR3 loop is CASSHGTGGEKLFF. DNA of the CDR3: TGTGCCAGCTCACACGGGACAGGGGGAGAAAAACTGTTTTTT. The V call is TRBV18, the J call TRBJ1-4; 11 nucleotides line up with TRBD1. Per the germline V gene, CDR1 is KGHSH and CDR2 is LQKENI. V dropped 4 bases and J dropped 8; count of bases not matched to a gene: 3. The CDR3 length is 14 residues.

V is TRBV10-3 and J is TRBJ1-1; the match to TRBD1 covers 9 bases. This CDR3 is 14 amino acids long. Looked up from germline, CDR1 is ENHRY and CDR2 is SYGVKD. Losses at the gene ends were 10 bases for V and 7 bases for J; bases not matched to a gene: 13. The CDR3 nucleotides read TGTGCCACAAACGGACAGGGGCTGATCAGTGAAGCTTTCTTT. This translates into CATNGQGLISEAFF.

V and J are TRBV5-4 and TRBJ1-1, with D uncertain. The CDR3 runs to 14 residues. Trimming took off 4 bases at V and 2 bases at J, with 12 bases between the two ends. CDR1 SGHNT and CDR2 YYREEE come from the germline V gene (reference sequence). For the CDR3, the DNA is TGTGCCAGCAGCCCACTAATAACAAACACTGAAGCTTTCTTT. Protein: CASSPLITNTEAFF.

CDR3 bases: TGTGCCAGTAGTCTAGCGGGCCGGGACATTTTGGACGGCTACACCTTC. Translated, it gives CASSLAGRDILDGYTF. The chain links TRBV19 to TRBJ1-2; possible D gene TRBD1, 6 bases. Germline CDR1 reads LNHDA; CDR2 reads SQIVND (reference sequence). V lost 5 bases to trimming and J lost 8 bases, with 24 bases between them. This CDR3 contains 16 residues. The entire variable domain, with the rest obtained from reference TRBV19 and TRBJ1-2, is as follows: DGGITQSPKYLFRKEGQNVTLSCEQNLNHDAMYWYRQDPGQGLRLIYYSQIVNDFQKGDIAEGYSVSREKKESFPLTVTSAQKNPTAFYLCASSLAGRDILDGYTFGSGTRLTVV.

The chain employs TRBV18 and TRBJ2-5; the match to TRBD2 covers 8 bases. CDR3 length: 17 amino acids. After removal of 2 bases from V and 4 bases from J, the junction contained 12 bases not matched to a gene. Germline CDR1 is KGHSH and CDR2 is LQKENI. The CDR3 DNA follows: TGTGCCAGCTCACCAGGCGTGGGACTAGGGGTCCCAGAGACCCAGTACTTC. Its protein product is CASSPGVGLGVPETQYF.

V and J are TRBV4-1 and TRBJ2-4; 7 bases align to TRBD1. CDR1 is MGHRA and CDR2 is YSYEKL in the germline V gene. This CDR3 has 20 residues. V lost 0 bases and J lost 0; bases outside the gene matches: 14. For the CDR3, the DNA is TGCGCCAGCAGCCAAGAGGTACGAGGGACAGCCACCCTAGCCAAAAACATTCAGTACTTC. This gives the protein CASSQEVRGTATLAKNIQYF.

This clone is a singleton in its sample. This rearrangement joins TRBV2 to TRBJ1-1, with D possibly matching TRBD1 (5 bases). The CDR3 runs to 12 residues. CDR1 SNHLY and CDR2 FYNNEI come from the germline V gene. Trimming cost V 9 bases and J 3 bases, with 11 bases left between them. The CDR3 is CARGTFYTEAFF. CDR3 bases: TGTGCCAGGGGGACCTTCTACACTGAAGCTTTCTTT.

This clone was counted a few times. The chain recombines TRBV18 with TRBJ2-7, with 7 bases identical to TRBD1. V was clipped by 8 bases and J by 2 bases; unmatched bases: 6. CDR1 and CDR2 from the germline V gene are KGHSH and LQKENI. The CDR3 extends over 13 amino acids. The CDR3 DNA reads as TGTGCCAGCCGTACAGGGGCCACCTACGAGCAGTACTTC. It translates to CASRTGATYEQYF.

The chain links TRBV18 to TRBJ2-2; no clear D gene. Trimming stripped 3 bases from V and 5 bases from J, with 13 bases between. The germline CDR1 and CDR2 sequences are KGHSH and LQKENI. The CDR3 has 15 amino acids. The CDR3 loop reads CASSPDVLQTGELFF. CDR3 sequence (DNA): TGTGCCAGCTCACCGGACGTACTGCAGACCGGGGAGCTGTTTTTT.

The rearrangement links TRBV4-1 to TRBJ2-4; TRBD1 agrees at 8 bases. CDR1 MGHRA and CDR2 YSYEKL come from the germline V gene. The CDR3 spans 16 residues. Losses at the gene ends were 3 bases for V and 0 bases for J; bases not matched to a gene: 4. In DNA form, the CDR3 reads TGCGCCAGCAGCCAGGGACAGGCTGTAGCCAAAAACATTCAGTACTTC. Translating it yields CASSQGQAVAKNIQYF.

This clone was picked up a small number of times. The chain is built from TRBV13 and TRBJ1-6; 7 bases agree with TRBD1. CDR3 length: 14 amino acids. V trimming: 2 bases; J trimming: 6 bases; junction bases outside the gene matches: 1. Germline V lookup: CDR1 PRHDT, CDR2 FYEKMQ (reference sequence). DNA of the CDR3: TGTGCCAGCAGCTTACGACAGGGTAATTCACCCCTCCACTTT. It specifies CASSLRQGNSPLHF.

The chain combines TRBV5-1 with TRBJ2-7; D is unresolved. Trimming cost V 2 bases and J 0 bases, with 9 bases left between them. Germline CDR1 is SGHRS and CDR2 is YFSETQ. The CDR3 consists of 14 residues. The CDR3: CASSFGPSSYEQYF. The CDR3 DNA sequence: TGCGCCAGCAGCTTCGGACCGAGCTCCTACGAGCAGTACTTC.

This clone is categorized as medium-sized. The V call is TRBV4-1, the J call TRBJ1-1, with D unclear. CDR3 size: 14 residues. The germline V gene encodes CDR1 MGHRA and CDR2 YSYEKL. Trimming shortened V by 0 bases and J by 1 base, and 6 bases separated the two germline ends. CDR3: CASSQESENTEAFF. The DNA for the CDR3 is TGCGCCAGCAGCCAAGAAAGCGAGAACACTGAAGCTTTCTTT.

The chain couples TRBV7-2 to TRBJ2-1, with 12 bases aligning to TRBD1. Germline V gene sequence: CDR1 SGHTA, CDR2 FQGNSA. V shed 5 bases and J 5 bases; nucleotides not matched to a gene: 4. The CDR3 spans 15 residues. The CDR3 here is CASSRDRGHNNEQFF. Written as DNA, the CDR3 is TGTGCCAGCAGCCGGGACAGGGGGCACAACAATGAGCAGTTCTTC.

This clone was seen a single time. The chain uses TRBV2 and TRBJ2-1, with 9 nucleotides matching TRBD2. The germline V gene has CDR1 SNHLY and CDR2 FYNNEI. V dropped 8 bases and J dropped 0; count of bases not matched to a gene: 5. CDR3 length: 15 residues. The DNA of the CDR3 is TGTGCCAGCCTTAGCGGGGGTAGCTCCTACAATGAGCAGTTCTTC. It codes for CASLSGGSSYNEQFF. Full variable domain (remainder filled in from reference TRBV2 and TRBJ2-1): EPEVTQTPSHQVTQMGQEVILRCVPISNHLYFYWYRQILGQKVEFLVSFYNNEISEKSEIFDDQFSVERPDGSNFTLKIRSTKLEDSAMYFCASLSGGSSYNEQFFGPGTRLTVL.